This T cell receptor (beta chain) was documented in a study of T cells in narcolepsy (dated by TCRdb to the late 2010s). Study-wide context: The study enrolled patients with narcolepsy type 1 or type 2 (NT1, NT2) together with healthy control donors. Autoreactive T cells targeting hypocretin neuron self-antigens (hypocretin, TRIB2) were sought in narcolepsy patients, and TCR Vbeta sequencing was used to track clonotypes in blood and CSF. The study at large found these results: No sequences matching autoreactive T cell clones were present in some of the blood memory CD4+ repertoires from patients and controls. According to the report, autoreactive clonotypes were detected serially in the blood of the same patients and of different patients, but not in healthy controls. Numbers of sequenced blood memory CD4+ clonotypes were comparable, with averages of some 38,000 in patients and roughly 34,000 in controls. Plots that compared CSF and blood CD4+ T cell clonotypes from the same patient highlighted HCRT-specific and TRIB2-specific autoreactive clonotypes.

The library was generated by the immunoSEQ multiplex PCR assay. TCRdb took over this immuneACCESS table, retaining in-frame rearrangements with V and J assigned. Such tables are incomplete; in checked studies, under half of the missing clones stem from an unresolved V gene, and the remainder is unexplained. Recorded for this sample are 20,000 to 25,000 clones; approximately 90% of them occurred a single time. The top ten hold more than 0.95% of the sample. On this clone: What this receptor recognizes is not known. Nothing much larger sits one base from this clone, and base qualities are not available.

Based on the germline V gene, the CDR1 and CDR2 sequences are SGDLS and YYNGEE. There are 14 amino acids in the CDR3, from cysteine to phenylalanine inclusive. Only CDR3 DNA remains: 42 bases, in frame from the first base. Trimming takes 0 bases from V and 0 bases from J, and the germline ends sit 4 bases apart. For TCR Vbeta sequencing, memory CD4+ T cells were sorted ex vivo from the peripheral blood of both healthy controls and narcolepsy patients. This receptor was taken from a human donor with narcolepsy. The material sequenced was CD45RA- memory CD4+ T cells from PBMCs. According to the study, the label for this sample's cell subset or site signals: memory T cells sorted ex vivo from peripheral blood. The receptor chain draws on TRBV9 and TRBJ1-3; the D gene is not confidently resolved. The CDR3 sequence is CASSVVHSGNTIYF. The base sequence is TGTGCCAGCAGCGTAGTACACTCTGGAAACACCATATATTTT.